This T cell receptor (beta chain) was obtained from a study of T cell responses to AZD1222 COVID-19 vaccine. Study-wide results and limits: Among the donors, most were white British and more were female, and clonal diversity was possibly underestimated.

On this clone itself: Its target is not known.

The table came from immunoSEQ multiplex PCR; TCRdb's copy has only in-frame clones and leaves some out. The sample has approximately 110,000 clones; roughly nine tenths are singletons. V was pared by 3 bases and J by 8 bases, with 17 bases between. The CDR3 is 15 residues long. From germline, CDR1 is SGHRS and CDR2 YFSETQ. The chain carries TRBV5-1 and TRBJ1-4, with a possible D match to TRBD1 (5 bases). The sequences come from peripheral blood, collected on day 0 of AZD1222 vaccination. This TCR derives from an adult in good health. This chain's CDR3 is CASSSRDRFGEKLFF. For the CDR3, the DNA is TGCGCCAGCAGCTCCCGGGACCGCTTTGGGGAAAAACTGTTTTTT. The full variable domain, in which reference TRBV5-1 and TRBJ1-4 provide the parts outside the CDR3, is KAGVTQTPRYLIKTRGQQVTLSCSPISGHRSVSWYQQTPGQGLQFLFEYFSETQRNKGNFPGRFSGRQFSNSRSEMNVSTLELGDSALYLCASSSRDRFGEKLFFGSGTQLSVL.